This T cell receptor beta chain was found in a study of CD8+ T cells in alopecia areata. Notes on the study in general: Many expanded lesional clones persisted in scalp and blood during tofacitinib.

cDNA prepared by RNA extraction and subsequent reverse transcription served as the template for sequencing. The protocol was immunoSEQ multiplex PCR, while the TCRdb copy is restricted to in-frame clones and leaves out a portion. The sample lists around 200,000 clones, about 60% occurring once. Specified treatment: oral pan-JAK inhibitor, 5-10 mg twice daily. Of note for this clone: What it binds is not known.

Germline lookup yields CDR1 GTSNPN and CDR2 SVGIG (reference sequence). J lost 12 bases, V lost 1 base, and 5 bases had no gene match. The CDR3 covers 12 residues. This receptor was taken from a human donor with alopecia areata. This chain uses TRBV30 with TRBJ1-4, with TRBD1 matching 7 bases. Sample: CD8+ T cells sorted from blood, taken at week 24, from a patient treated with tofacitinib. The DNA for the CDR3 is TGTGCCTGGAGTGGGGGACAGATGCAACTGTTTTTT. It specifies CAWSGGQMQLFF.